The 25 T cell receptor beta chains below come from one sample, sequenced in a study of blood T cell repertoires in COVID-19. The data were produced by immunoSEQ multiplex PCR, yet TCRdb's version contains in-frame clones alone and is incomplete. The repertoire holds 55,000 to 90,000 clones, with approximately 90% as singletons. The sample consisted of peripheral blood. The source of these receptors is a human donor in a cohort sampled during active COVID-19.

This rearrangement joins TRBV10-3 to TRBJ2-3; 8 bases fit TRBD2. Germline V lookup: CDR1 ENHRY, CDR2 SYGVKD. The V segment lost 0 bases and the J segment 1 base; nucleotides outside the gene matches: 0. The length of the CDR3 is 15 residues. In DNA, the CDR3 is TGTGCCATCAGTGAGTCGACTAGCGGCACAGATACGCAGTATTTT. Residues: CAISESTSGTDTQYF.

V and J are TRBV5-1 and TRBJ1-6; 10 nucleotides align to TRBD1. The CDR3 is 15 amino acids. In germline, CDR1 is SGHRS, CDR2 YFSETQ. V trimming: 3 bases; J trimming: 10 bases; junction bases outside the gene matches: 7. In DNA form, the CDR3 reads TGCGCCAGCAGCTCGGAGACAGGGGGCCAGTCACCCCTCCACTTT. This codes for CASSSETGGQSPLHF.

The chain joins TRBV6-6 to TRBJ1-2; perhaps TRBD1 as D (6 bases). The V gene lost 6 bases and the J gene lost 5 bases, with 13 bases spanning the gap. The germline CDR1 and CDR2 sequences are MNHNY and SVGAGI (reference sequence). CDR3 length equals 13 residues. Here the CDR3 reads CASSLGQEYGYTF. The CDR3 coding sequence is TGTGCCAGCAGCCTGGGACAAGAATATGGCTACACCTTC.

The V gene is TRBV5-1, the J gene TRBJ2-3; 9 nucleotides line up with TRBD2. The length of the CDR3 is 16 residues. Germline trimming cut 3 bases from V and 2 bases from J; bases unmatched to any gene: 7. The V gene's germline CDR1 is SGHRS and CDR2 YFSETQ. This chain's CDR3 is CASSSSGTSFTDTQYF. In nucleotides, the CDR3 is TGCGCCAGCAGCTCGTCCGGGACTAGCTTCACAGATACGCAGTATTTT. Drawing the rest from reference TRBV5-1 and TRBJ2-3, the complete variable domain is KAGVTQTPRYLIKTRGQQVTLSCSPISGHRSVSWYQQTPGQGLQFLFEYFSETQRNKGNFPGRFSGRQFSNSRSEMNVSTLELGDSALYLCASSSSGTSFTDTQYFGPGTRLTVL.

The chain carries TRBV18 and TRBJ1-4; TRBD1 is a possible D gene (6 bases). The V gene lost 3 bases and the J gene lost 6 bases, with 11 bases spanning the gap. The germline V gene has CDR1 KGHSH and CDR2 LQKENI. The CDR3 loop spans 14 amino acids. CDR3 in amino acids: CASSPSRGYEKLFF. The DNA for the CDR3 is TGTGCCAGCTCACCCAGCAGGGGTTATGAAAAACTGTTTTTT.

The V gene is TRBV5-4, the J gene TRBJ2-2; a weak D match, TRBD1 (5 bases). Trimming removed 4 bases from V and 2 bases from J, with 12 bases in between. The germline V gene has CDR1 SGHNT and CDR2 YYREEE (reference sequence). CDR3 length: 15 residues. CDR3 nucleotides: TGTGCCAGCAGCCCGAGACAGACTAACACCGGGGAGCTGTTTTTT. Encoded protein: CASSPRQTNTGELFF.

The chain recombines TRBV5-5 with TRBJ2-3; D possibly corresponds to TRBD2 (5 bases). Germline CDR1 and CDR2: SGHKS and YYEKEE (reference sequence). The V end lost 3 bases, the J end lost 0 bases, and 8 bases lay between the germline ends. The CDR3 length is 14 residues. The DNA for the CDR3 is TGTGCCAGCAGCTCGGACTTAAGCACAGATACGCAGTATTTT. Protein product: CASSSDLSTDTQYF.

This CDR3 reads CASSLSAAANSPLHF. In DNA, the CDR3 is TGTGCCAGCAGCTTATCCGCGGCAGCCAATTCACCCCTCCACTTT. The genes are TRBV7-9 and TRBJ1-6; unclear D gene. CDR1 is SEHNR, CDR2 FQNEAQ, per germline (reference sequence). The length of the CDR3 is 15 residues. V was trimmed by 2 bases and J by 7 bases, leaving 12 bases between them.

The V call is TRBV7-2, the J call TRBJ1-5; 7 bases are shared with TRBD1. This CDR3 comprises 15 residues. V dropped 4 bases and J dropped 5; count of bases not matched to a gene: 8. Germline CDR1 is SGHTA and CDR2 is FQGNSA. The CDR3 DNA reads TGTGCCAGCAGCTCGACGACAGGGCCTTATCAGCCCCAGCATTTT. Protein product: CASSSTTGPYQPQHF.

The table lists this clone with a count of one. The chain links TRBV7-2 to TRBJ1-4, with 10 positions matching TRBD1. Germline CDR1 and CDR2: SGHTA and FQGNSA. With V trimmed by 4 bases and J by 8 bases, 4 bases remained unmatched. The CDR3 length is 14 residues. CDR3 residues: CASSYDRGHEKLFF. For the CDR3, the DNA is TGTGCCAGCAGCTACGACAGGGGGCACGAAAAACTGTTTTTT.

V and J are TRBV5-6 and TRBJ1-2; D gene unclear. This CDR3 contains 14 residues. The germline V gene encodes CDR1 SGHDT and CDR2 YYEEEE. Trimming stripped 2 bases from V and 5 bases from J, with 13 bases between. The CDR3 DNA follows: TGTGCCAGCAGCTTCCCGTCCAACGGGTATGGCTACACCTTC. Translation: CASSFPSNGYGYTF.

The rearrangement joins TRBV6-6 to TRBJ1-6; 7 nucleotides align to TRBD1. Germline assignment: CDR1 MNHNY and CDR2 SVGAGI (reference sequence). J gave up 4 bases and V 5 bases, and 2 bases lay outside the gene matches. The CDR3 covers 14 residues. CDR3 in amino acids: CASSPGQYNSPLHF. CDR3 DNA: TGTGCCAGCAGTCCGGGACAGTATAATTCACCCCTCCACTTT.

V gene TRBV6-5 combines with J gene TRBJ1-2; TRBD1 agrees at 11 bases. The CDR3 has 14 residues. V was pared by 8 bases and J by 0 bases, with 2 bases of the junction left unmatched. The germline V gene encodes CDR1 MNHEY and CDR2 SVGAGI. CDR3 loop: CASGTGGSNYGYTF. In DNA form, the CDR3 reads TGTGCCAGCGGGACAGGGGGTTCTAACTATGGCTACACCTTC.

The V call is TRBV28, the J call TRBJ2-3; D is perhaps TRBD2 (6 bases). Germline CDR1 reads MDHEN; CDR2 reads SYDVKM. V lost 6 bases and J lost 11, with 12 bases in between. The CDR3 totals 11 residues. The CDR3 region has the DNA TGTGCCAGCAGCTCTGGAGGGGAGCAGTATTTT. This translates into CASSSGGEQYF.

On this clone: The final CDR3 position lacks the conserved phenylalanine or tryptophan, pointing to a likely read error. No DNA is shown, since the ends of the CDR3 on it are uncertain; the CDR3 is the one TCRdb lists. The CDR3: CASSEAGTRGSI. This chain links TRBV6-1 with TRBJ2-3; TRBD2, the D gene given by the table, was not confirmed from the DNA. Germline loops: CDR1 MNHNS, CDR2 SASEGT. 12 amino acids form the CDR3, both terminal residues included.

The CDR3 sequence: CASSISRDRGLGNEQFF. CDR3 nucleotide sequence: TGTGCCAGCAGCATCTCTCGGGACAGGGGGCTAGGCAATGAGCAGTTCTTC. The chain has TRBV21-1 and TRBJ2-1; the table's D gene call, TRBD1, was not cross checked with the DNA. TRBV21-1 is flagged as a pseudogene. The CDR3 is 17 amino acids.

The chain links TRBV7-3 to TRBJ2-2, with D tentatively TRBD2 (6 bases). The CDR3 has 16 amino acids. V was pared by 2 bases and J by 4 bases, with 14 bases between. Germline V lookup: CDR1 SGHTA, CDR2 FQGTGA. The DNA of the CDR3 is TGTGCCAGCAGCTTATTTCCGGGAGCCGGCACCGGGGAGCTGTTTTTT. Translation: CASSLFPGAGTGELFF.

V and J are TRBV29-1 and TRBJ1-3; D may be TRBD1 (6 bases). Germline V gene lookup returns CDR1 SQVTM and CDR2 ANQGSEA. This CDR3 spans 11 amino acids. Trimming pared 8 bases from V and 2 bases from J, leaving 7 bases between. The CDR3 reads CSYRAGNTIYF. CDR3 coding DNA: TGCAGCTACAGGGCTGGAAACACCATATATTTT.

This clone came up once. The chain employs TRBV7-2 and TRBJ2-3; 10 nucleotides match TRBD2. CDR3 length: 16 residues. CDR1 SGHTA and CDR2 FQGNSA come from the germline V gene. V shed 0 bases and J 6 bases; nucleotides not matched to a gene: 6. CDR3 bases: TGTGCCAGCAGCTTAGCCGGACTAGCGGCAGGGGATACGCAGTATTTT. Translated: CASSLAGLAAGDTQYF.

The CDR3 here is CASSLQGKEGGELFF. Here the CDR3 DNA reads TGTGCCAGCAGTCTACAGGGTAAAGAAGGCGGGGAGCTGTTTTTT. The rearrangement uses TRBV4-2 and TRBJ2-2, with a possible D match to TRBD1 (6 bases). The germline V gene has CDR1 LGHNA and CDR2 YNFKEQ. The ends were cut back, 6 bases at V and 7 bases at J, with 18 bases in the middle. This CDR3 comprises 15 residues.

This chain connects TRBV6-1 to TRBJ2-4, with a possible D match to TRBD1 (6 bases). This CDR3 spans 19 amino acids. In germline, CDR1 is MNHNS, CDR2 SASEGT. The germline V and J ends were trimmed by 4 bases and 0 bases, with 22 bases remaining between them. CDR3 DNA sequence: TGTGCCAGCAGTGTCTTCTCTCGTTCAGGGGAACTAGCCAAAAACATTCAGTACTTC. Encoded protein: CASSVFSRSGELAKNIQYF.

The J gene is TRBJ2-1, the V gene TRBV7-3, with a possible D match to TRBD1 (6 bases). V was shortened by 5 bases and J by 3 bases, with 14 bases between the two germline ends. CDR1 and CDR2 (germline): SGHTA, FQGTGA. This CDR3 has 15 residues. CDR3 amino acids: CASSPSGGFYNEQFF. CDR3 DNA: TGTGCCAGCAGCCCCAGTGGGGGCTTCTACAATGAGCAGTTCTTC.

The rearrangement links TRBV23-1 to TRBJ2-3; 15 nucleotides line up with TRBD2. TRBV23-1 is recorded as an ORF, its role being uncertain. The CDR3 runs 18 residues. V lost 3 bases to trimming and J lost 5 bases; unmatched junction nucleotides: 9. The CDR3 here is CASSHRGLAGGPGDTQYF. The CDR3 nucleotides are TGCGCCAGCAGTCATCGCGGACTAGCGGGAGGGCCGGGAGATACGCAGTATTTT.

The chain employs TRBV6-5 and TRBJ2-2, with TRBD1 as a possible D gene (6 bases). V was shortened by 2 bases and J by 8 bases, with 12 bases between the two germline ends. CDR3 length: 14 residues. Germline V lookup: CDR1 MNHEY, CDR2 SVGAGI. Here the CDR3 DNA reads TGTGCCAGCAGTTACGGGGAAGGACAGGGGGAGCTGTTTTTT. It is translated as CASSYGEGQGELFF.

The gene calls are TRBV7-9 and TRBJ2-1; the D gene is possibly TRBD2 (6 bases). In germline, CDR1 is SEHNR, CDR2 FQNEAQ (reference sequence). Trimming removed 2 bases from V and 4 bases from J, with 12 bases in between. The CDR3 is 15 residues long. In DNA, the CDR3 is TGTGCCAGCAGCTTATGGTCTAGCGTTTACAATGAGCAGTTCTTC. Amino acids: CASSLWSSVYNEQFF.